This T cell receptor (beta chain) emerged from a study of neoadjuvant anti-PD-1 for oral cavity cancer. Here immunoSEQ multiplex PCR was the method, and the copy in TCRdb shows in-frame clones only, minus some. The repertoire includes around 81,000 clones, 84% of them detected once, and over 2.5% sits in the top ten. The CDR3 spans 14 residues. V trimming: 4 bases; J trimming: 4 bases; junction bases outside the gene matches: 4. Germline V gene data show CDR1 as SGHVS and CDR2 as FNYEAQ. The material was PBMCs, obtained before nivolumab (anti-PD-1) treatment. This receptor was identified in a person aged 35 to 85 with oral cavity squamous cell carcinoma. This sequence joins TRBV7-6 and TRBJ2-7; 10 bases map to TRBD1. CDR3 nucleotides: TGTGCCAGCAGCTCGGGACAGGGGCCTTACGAGCAGTACTTC. This gives the protein CASSSGQGPYEQYF.